These 26 T cell receptor beta chains were sequenced from one sample in a study of blood T cell repertoires in COVID-19 (dated by TCRdb to between 2020 and 2021). The library was built by means of the immunoSEQ multiplex PCR assay. As stored in TCRdb, this immuneACCESS dataset retains in-frame rearrangements with V and J assigned. A fraction of the clones does not appear; measured against another copy, unresolved V genes explain less than half of the discrepancy, and the remainder lacks a known reason. The sample profile shows roughly 250,000 clones; 75% to 95% of them were found once. Together, the top ten hold under 2.5% of the sample. The sequenced material came from PBMCs or T cells enriched from blood (not recorded which). Receptors originate from a woman younger than 30 who had recovered from COVID-19.

A single count supports this clone. A single base separates this from a much larger clone, so it may be a read error. This rearrangement joins TRBV7-9 to TRBJ2-5; no definite D call. The ends were cut back, 3 bases at V and 4 bases at J, with 3 bases in the middle. Germline CDR1 is SEHNR and CDR2 is FQNEAQ (reference sequence). This CDR3 is built from 11 residues. CDR3 sequence: CASSFRETQYF. For the CDR3, the DNA is TGTGCCAGCAGCTTTAGAGAGACCCAGTACTTC.

The chain is built from TRBV28 and TRBJ2-7, with D perhaps matching TRBD2 (6 bases). Germline V gives CDR1 MDHEN, CDR2 SYDVKM. V was shortened by 6 bases and J by 6 bases, with 18 bases between the two germline ends. The CDR3 consists of 14 residues. CDR3 coding DNA: TGTGCCAGCAGGTCTGGGACTCGTCTAGGCGAGCAGTACTTC. Translating it yields CASRSGTRLGEQYF.

The chain uses TRBV9 and TRBJ2-6; D gene ambiguous. Germline V gives CDR1 SGDLS, CDR2 YYNGEE. V lost 0 bases and J lost 3, with 7 bases in between. The length of the CDR3 is 15 residues. CDR3 sequence (DNA): TGTGCCAGCAGCGTAGAAGGAGTTGGGGCCAACGTCCTGACTTTC. Translation gives CASSVEGVGANVLTF.

This clone was seen a handful of times. The V and J genes are TRBV5-1 and TRBJ1-1; 7 nucleotides agree with TRBD1. The CDR3 runs 16 residues. V shed 2 bases, J shed 0 bases, and the junction held 7 bases outside the gene matches. In germline, CDR1 is SGHRS, CDR2 YFSETQ. As DNA, the CDR3 is TGCGCCAGCAGCTTAAGTTTTGGGACAGTGAACACTGAAGCTTTCTTT. It yields the protein CASSLSFGTVNTEAFF.

The rearrangement uses TRBV7-2 and TRBJ2-3; 11 bases line up with TRBD2. Germline V gene sequence: CDR1 SGHTA, CDR2 FQGNSA. V trimming: 1 base; J trimming: 6 bases; junction bases outside the gene matches: 6. This CDR3 comprises 16 residues. The CDR3 bases are TGTGCCAGCAGCTTAGTAGGGACTAGCGGTTGGGATACGCAGTATTTT. It is translated as CASSLVGTSGWDTQYF. Drawing the rest from reference TRBV7-2 and TRBJ2-3, the complete variable domain is GAGVSQSPSNKVTEKGKDVELRCDPISGHTALYWYRQSLGQGLEFLIYFQGNSAPDKSGLPSDRFSAERTGGSVSTLTIQRTQQEDSAVYLCASSLVGTSGWDTQYFGPGTRLTVL.

V is TRBV10-3 and J is TRBJ1-2, with a possible D match to TRBD1 (5 bases). This CDR3 is built from 16 residues. Trimming cost V 9 bases and J 5 bases, with 25 bases left between them. CDR1 ENHRY and CDR2 SYGVKD come from the germline V gene. The CDR3 nucleotides read TGTGCCATGGGAACAGGTGGTGGAACTGGGCGTTATGGCTACACCTTC. Amino acids: CAMGTGGGTGRYGYTF.

This clone was seen a single time. The CDR3 nucleotides read TGTGCCACCAGCAATCGGGTCAATCAGCCCCAGCATTTT. Amino acid sequence: CATSNRVNQPQHF. This chain connects TRBV15 to TRBJ1-5, with no clear D. This CDR3 has 13 amino acids. Germline CDR1 and CDR2: LNHNV and YYDKDF (reference sequence). The V end was cut by 4 bases, the J end by 3 bases, with 7 bases between.

The chain uses TRBV15 and TRBJ2-5, with 11 nucleotides matching TRBD2. CDR1 is LNHNV and CDR2 is YYDKDF in the germline V gene (reference sequence). The CDR3 loop spans 19 amino acids. The trim removed 5 bases at V and 0 bases at J, leaving 14 bases unmatched. The CDR3 DNA reads TGTGCCACCAGCGGATTAGTACTAGCGGGGGCCCGGTACCAAGAGACCCAGTACTTC. Protein sequence: CATSGLVLAGARYQETQYF.

The chain employs TRBV7-9 and TRBJ2-7; possible D gene TRBD2, 5 bases. Germline CDR1 SEHNR, CDR2 FQNEAQ (reference sequence). Trimming shortened V by 5 bases and J by 1 base, and 9 bases separated the two germline ends. The CDR3 extends over 13 amino acids. CDR3 sequence reads: CASSPDYSYEQYF. CDR3 nucleotides: TGTGCCAGCAGCCCCGACTATTCCTACGAGCAGTACTTC.

J is TRBJ1-2 and V is TRBV4-1; D remains unclear. The CDR3 runs to 13 residues. Germline CDR1 reads MGHRA; CDR2 reads YSYEKL. Trimming cost V 5 bases and J 7 bases, with 14 bases left between them. The CDR3: CASSGNGRPGYTF. The DNA of the CDR3 is TGCGCCAGCAGCGGAAATGGGAGACCTGGCTACACCTTC.

This clone was counted once. The chain carries TRBV10-1 and TRBJ2-7; TRBD1 matches 7 bases. CDR1 is WNHNN, CDR2 SYGVQD, per germline (reference sequence). With 4 bases clipped from V and 0 bases from J, the junction kept 9 bases outside the gene matches. The CDR3 covers 16 residues. CDR3 residues: CASSGVQGGASYEQYF. The CDR3 DNA is TGCGCCAGCAGTGGCGTTCAAGGGGGCGCCTCCTACGAGCAGTACTTC.

The CDR3 DNA reads as TGCAGTGCTAGTCTTCCCCTACGCTACTATGGCTACACCTTC. Amino acids: CSASLPLRYYGYTF. V is TRBV20-1 and J is TRBJ1-2; the D is unclear. V lost 3 bases and J 3 bases, leaving 14 bases between the germline ends. Germline V gene sequence: CDR1 DFQATT, CDR2 SNEGSKA (reference sequence). The CDR3 consists of 14 residues.

The chain is built from TRBV5-1 and TRBJ1-4, with 7 positions matching TRBD1. V gave up 0 bases and J gave up 5 bases; unmatched junction bases: 4. From germline, CDR1 is SGHRS and CDR2 YFSETQ. The CDR3 contains 15 residues. The CDR3 spells CASSLVQGENEKLFF. The CDR3 DNA follows: TGCGCCAGCAGCTTGGTCCAGGGGGAAAATGAAAAACTGTTTTTT.

The chain has TRBV6-5 and TRBJ1-4, with 8 nucleotides matching TRBD1. This CDR3 has 15 amino acids. J lost 6 bases, V lost 7 bases, and 10 bases had no gene match. Germline V gives CDR1 MNHEY, CDR2 SVGAGI. The CDR3 bases are TGTGCCAGCAAAAGGATAGGACAGGGAGATGAAAAACTGTTTTTT. Encoded protein: CASKRIGQGDEKLFF.

The rearrangement joins TRBV4-3 to TRBJ2-2; D might be TRBD2 (5 bases). Germline V gene lookup returns CDR1 LGHNA and CDR2 YSLEER. V was shortened by 1 base and J by 6 bases, with 18 bases between the two germline ends. The CDR3 sequence is 17 residues long. CDR3 loop: CASSQGSGYLAAGELFF. CDR3 nucleotides: TGCGCCAGCAGCCAAGGCTCGGGATATCTTGCGGCCGGGGAGCTGTTTTTT.

The genes are TRBV12-1 and TRBJ2-3; TRBD2 is the table's D call and was not checked against the DNA. TRBV12-1 counts as a pseudogene. The CDR3 loop spans 10 amino acids. CDR3 coding DNA: TGTGCCAGCAATCCCCCGACGCAGTATTTT. The encoded protein is CASNPPTQYF.

The count of this clone is one. The chain couples TRBV7-9 to TRBJ1-2; D gene unclear. V shed 5 bases and J shed 0 bases, with 7 bases lying between them. Per germline, CDR1 SEHNR and CDR2 FQNEAQ (reference sequence). The CDR3 contains 13 residues. In DNA, the CDR3 is TGTGCCAGCAGCGAGGTGGCTAACTATGGCTACACCTTC. It encodes CASSEVANYGYTF.

The gene calls are TRBV7-9 and TRBJ1-6; D call uncertain. The CDR3 runs 16 residues. Germline V lookup: CDR1 SEHNR, CDR2 FQNEAQ (reference sequence). V lost 5 bases to trimming and J lost 5 bases, with 16 bases between them. CDR3 protein: CASSPSSVFHNSPLHF. CDR3 DNA sequence: TGTGCCAGCAGCCCCTCGAGTGTTTTTCATAATTCACCCCTCCACTTT.

The chain combines TRBV5-1 with TRBJ1-6, with 9 nucleotides matching TRBD1. The CDR3 totals 13 residues. The trim removed 8 bases at V and 5 bases at J, leaving 2 bases unmatched. The germline CDR1 and CDR2 sequences are SGHRS and YFSETQ. The CDR3 spells CASRQGDNSPLHF. CDR3 in DNA: TGCGCCAGTAGACAGGGGGATAATTCACCCCTCCACTTT.

The chain has TRBV9 and TRBJ2-1; D unresolved. The CDR3 is 16 amino acids. CDR1 is SGDLS, CDR2 YYNGEE, per germline. The V and J ends lost 0 bases and 0 bases respectively, with 10 bases between them. As DNA, the CDR3 is TGTGCCAGCAGCGTAGTGGGCAGCAGCTCCTACAATGAGCAGTTCTTC. Protein product: CASSVVGSSSYNEQFF. The variable domain in full, completed from reference TRBV9 and TRBJ2-1, reads DSGVTQTPKHLITATGQRVTLRCSPRSGDLSVYWYQQSLDQGLQFLIQYYNGEERAKGNILERFSAQQFPDLHSELNLSSLELGDSALYFCASSVVGSSSYNEQFFGPGTRLTVL.

This chain uses TRBV27 with TRBJ2-1; the D is unclear. Germline lookup yields CDR1 MNHEY and CDR2 SMNVEV (reference sequence). V lost 4 bases and J 10 bases, leaving 8 bases between the germline ends. CDR3 length: 11 residues. In nucleotides, the CDR3 is TGTGCCAGCAGTTCCGTAGTAGAGCAGTTCTTC. Its protein is CASSSVVEQFF.

The chain uses TRBV27 and TRBJ1-1; maybe TRBD1 (5 bases). Germline assignment: CDR1 MNHEY and CDR2 SMNVEV (reference sequence). This CDR3 has 15 residues. V lost 0 bases to trimming and J lost 1 base, with 9 bases between them. This CDR3 is CASSLSGGSNTEAFF. In DNA form, the CDR3 reads TGTGCCAGCAGTTTATCTGGGGGGTCGAACACTGAAGCTTTCTTT.

V and J are TRBV5-4 and TRBJ2-7, with 8 bases that match TRBD2. The trim removed 1 base at V and 4 bases at J, leaving 7 bases unmatched. The CDR3 extends over 15 amino acids. Germline loops: CDR1 SGHNT, CDR2 YYREEE (reference sequence). CDR3: CASSLRSGGQYEQYF. For the CDR3, the DNA is TGTGCCAGCAGCTTGCGTTCGGGAGGGCAGTACGAGCAGTACTTC.

The J gene is TRBJ1-6, the V gene TRBV7-6, with D tentatively TRBD1 (6 bases). V lost 5 bases and J lost 6, with 17 bases in between. The CDR3 contains 16 residues. Germline values: CDR1 SGHVS, CDR2 FNYEAQ. Written as DNA, the CDR3 is TGTGCCAGCAGCGGTAGTTATGGGGGCCGTAATTCACCCCTCCACTTT. This gives the protein CASSGSYGGRNSPLHF. Full variable domain (remainder filled in from reference TRBV7-6 and TRBJ1-6): GAGVSQSPRYKVTKRGQDVALRCDPISGHVSLYWYRQALGQGPEFLTYFNYEAQQDKSGLPNDRFSAERPEGSISTLTIQRTEQRDSAMYRCASSGSYGGRNSPLHFGNGTRLTVT.

J is TRBJ1-1 and V is TRBV19, with 9 bases that match TRBD1. Germline values: CDR1 LNHDA, CDR2 SQIVND (reference sequence). This CDR3 is built from 15 residues. V lost 8 bases to trimming and J lost 0 bases; unmatched junction nucleotides: 7. The CDR3 sequence is CASSAGQGMNTEAFF. Written as DNA, the CDR3 is TGTGCCAGTTCAGCGGGACAGGGAATGAACACTGAAGCTTTCTTT.

The V gene is TRBV28, the J gene TRBJ1-3; D is perhaps TRBD1 (5 bases). The germline V gene has CDR1 MDHEN and CDR2 SYDVKM. The CDR3 runs to 11 residues. The germline V and J ends were trimmed by 8 bases and 9 bases, with 11 bases remaining between them. The CDR3 nucleotides read TGTGCCAGCCTGGGCGGGGGCACCATATATTTT. Translated, it gives CASLGGGTIYF.